The clone carrying this T cell receptor beta chain was seen only a few times. Looked up from germline, CDR1 is SQVTM and CDR2 is ANQGSEA. The CDR3 sequence is 13 residues long. Between the trimmed V and J ends, which lost 3 bases and 6 bases, there was a span of 12 bases. Individuals who donated were healthy Caucasians from Russia aged roughly 6 to 90. These data belong to a study of blood T cells in healthy people across ages. Next came a second PCR, run for about 6 to 11 cycles, which used a sample-barcoded 5' primer along with a J-beta primer mix. TCRdb analysed the 5' RACE reads with MiXCR anew, one entry per CDR3 protein. The sample has 550,000 to 700,000 distinct CDR3 sequences; about 26% are singletons.

The sequence was collected from a woman in her seventies in good health. The sample consisted of blood. The rearrangement joins TRBV29-1 to TRBJ2-1; no clear D gene. The CDR3 coding sequence is TGCAGCGTTGAGGGGTCGAGAATCAATGAGCAGTTCTTC. The encoded protein is CSVEGSRINEQFF.